The 18 T cell receptor beta chains in this list originate from one sample, sequenced in a study of blood T cells in healthy people across ages. With a J-beta primer mix and a sample-barcoded 5' primer, a second PCR ran about 7 to 12 cycles. TCRdb redid the calling of the 5' RACE reads with MiXCR, one entry per CDR3 protein. The sample holds around 1,000,000 distinct CDR3 sequences, approximately 25% seen once. This sample was also put to use in a study of T cells of mothers and their children.

Sequenced material: blood. The receptors derive from a girl aged 2-10 years in good health.

A few counts support this clonotype. Because it lacks the conserved phenylalanine or tryptophan at the end, this CDR3 is likely a read error. The gene calls are TRBV14 and TRBJ2-5, with 12 bases aligning to TRBD1. The J call may be wrong; the DNA end is better matched by TRBJ2-7. The CDR3 runs 17 residues. Germline V gene sequence: CDR1 SGHDN, CDR2 FVKESK. The CDR3 DNA sequence: TGTGCCAGCAGCCAAGAAGTGGGACAGGGGGCTAATGACGAGCAGTACCTC. Protein product: CASSQEVGQGANDEQYL.

This clonotype has more than one count but fewer than ten. The CDR3 DNA follows: TGCAGTGCTAGTTTTAGCGGGGTACCTGACAATGAGCAGTTCTTC. Its protein product is CSASFSGVPDNEQFF. This chain links TRBV20-1 with TRBJ2-1, with TRBD2 matching over 8 bases. This CDR3 has 15 amino acids. V was clipped by 3 bases and J by 5 bases; unmatched bases: 9. CDR1 and CDR2 from the germline V gene are DFQATT and SNEGSKA (reference sequence).

In DNA form, the CDR3 reads TGCAGCGTTGGACAGGGGGCACATCAGCCCCAGCATTTT. It specifies CSVGQGAHQPQHF. V and J are TRBV29-1 and TRBJ1-5; TRBD1 aligns across 10 bases. The germline V gene encodes CDR1 SQVTM and CDR2 ANQGSEA. V shed 4 bases, J shed 5 bases, and the junction held 2 bases outside the gene matches. The CDR3 covers 13 residues.

V and J are TRBV28 and TRBJ2-7, with D hard to call. The V end lost 3 bases, the J end lost 3 bases, and 15 bases lay between the germline ends. CDR3 size: 15 residues. Germline CDR1 MDHEN, CDR2 SYDVKM. DNA for the CDR3: TGTGCCAGCAGTTTTCGAGTAGCCACCCACTACGAGCAGTACTTC. Amino acid sequence: CASSFRVATHYEQYF.

The chain combines TRBV19 with TRBJ2-6; 7 bases are a match to TRBD1. The CDR3 sequence is 17 residues long. Germline V CDR1 and CDR2: LNHDA, SQIVND (reference sequence). The junction had 9 bases not matched to a gene; V was cut back by 7 bases and J by 0 bases. The CDR3 reads CASMTGTDHSGANVLTF. CDR3 DNA: TGTGCCAGTATGACCGGGACAGACCACTCTGGGGCCAACGTCCTGACTTTC.

The chain employs TRBV20-1 and TRBJ2-1; D remains ambiguous. This CDR3 contains 13 residues. Per the germline V gene, CDR1 is DFQATT and CDR2 is SNEGSKA (reference sequence). The V end was cut by 1 base, the J end by 5 bases, with 9 bases between. CDR3 in DNA: TGCAGTGCTAGAGTTGTAAACCACAATGAGCAGTTCTTC. Its protein product is CSARVVNHNEQFF.

In the case of this clonotype: Given a much more abundant clone one base away, this may be a read error. Here the CDR3 reads CASSYQRTDTQYF. The CDR3 DNA reads TGTGCCAGCAGTTACCAGCGCACAGATACGCAGTATTTT. The rearrangement uses TRBV6-6 and TRBJ2-3; D remains ambiguous. V was cut by 2 bases and J by 1 base, with 4 bases left in between. The length of the CDR3 is 13 residues. From germline, CDR1 is MNHNY and CDR2 SVGAGI (reference sequence).

CDR3 region: CASRSSGTSTYEQYF. CDR3 bases: TGTGCCAGCAGAAGTTCCGGGACTAGCACCTACGAGCAGTACTTC. J is TRBJ2-5 and V is TRBV12-3 or TRBV12-4, with 9 bases fitting TRBD2. The tail of the sequence fits TRBJ2-7 better, so the J call may be wrong. This CDR3 has 15 residues.

V usage is TRBV15 and J usage is TRBJ2-5; 13 positions agree with TRBD2. Looked up from germline, CDR1 is LNHNV and CDR2 is YYDKDF (reference sequence). The CDR3 covers 15 residues. V gave up 8 bases and J gave up 2 bases; unmatched junction bases: 5. The CDR3 coding sequence is TGTGCCACCTCGCAGGGACTAGCGGGACAAGAGACCCAGTACTTC. Translation gives CATSQGLAGQETQYF. Based on the CDR3 plus reference TRBV15 and TRBJ2-5, the full variable domain is DAMVIQNPRYQVTQFGKPVTLSCSQTLNHNVMYWYQQKSSQAPKLLFHYYDKDFNNEADTPDNFQSRRPNTSFCFLDIRSPGLGDTAMYLCATSQGLAGQETQYFGPGTRLLVL.

CDR3 residues: CASSPTQDGGYGYTF. DNA for the CDR3: TGTGCCAGCAGCCCAACCCAGGACGGGGGCTATGGCTACACCTTC. The rearrangement joins TRBV13 to TRBJ1-2; D is possibly TRBD1 (5 bases). Germline V CDR1 and CDR2: PRHDT, FYEKMQ (reference sequence). The CDR3 extends over 15 amino acids. The ends were cut back, 5 bases at V and 4 bases at J, with 17 bases in the middle.

This chain links TRBV20-1 with TRBJ2-4, with TRBD1 as a possible D gene (5 bases). Per the germline V gene, CDR1 is DFQATT and CDR2 is SNEGSKA (reference sequence). The V and J ends lost 0 bases and 6 bases respectively, with 15 bases between them. The CDR3 is 15 amino acids. In nucleotides, the CDR3 is TGCAGTGCTAGAGACGGCGCAAGGGGCGGAAACATTCAGTACTTC. Its translation is CSARDGARGGNIQYF.

This rearrangement joins TRBV5-5 to TRBJ2-3, with TRBD1 as a possible D gene (5 bases). The CDR3 sequence is 14 residues long. V was cut by 4 bases and J by 5 bases, with 14 bases left in between. Germline V CDR1 and CDR2: SGHKS, YYEKEE (reference sequence). In DNA, the CDR3 is TGTGCCAGCAGCCAGGACACTAAGGGAGATACGCAGTATTTT. Its protein is CASSQDTKGDTQYF.

The chain recombines TRBV12-3 or TRBV12-4 with TRBJ2-7; TRBD1 might be the D (5 bases). Trimming shortened V by 3 bases and J by 5 bases, and 14 bases separated the two germline ends. CDR3 size: 14 residues. The CDR3 protein is CASSFGGHINEQYF. DNA of the CDR3: TGTGCCAGCAGTTTCGGCGGACACATCAACGAGCAGTACTTC.

V usage is TRBV6-5 and J usage is TRBJ2-3, with D uncertain. This CDR3 has 14 residues. V was trimmed by 4 bases and J by 6 bases, leaving 14 bases between them. The germline gives CDR1 MNHEY, CDR2 SVGAGI. CDR3 loop: CASSFGVSADTQYF. The CDR3, as DNA: TGTGCCAGCAGTTTCGGAGTAAGCGCGGATACGCAGTATTTT.

CDR3 in amino acids: CASSFSLAGGNTDTQYF. DNA for the CDR3: TGTGCCAGCAGTTTCTCTTTGGCGGGAGGGAACACAGATACGCAGTATTTT. This chain links TRBV12-3 or TRBV12-4 with TRBJ2-3, with 9 bases aligning to TRBD2. This CDR3 spans 17 amino acids. V trimming: 3 bases; J trimming: 2 bases; junction bases outside the gene matches: 9.

The V gene is TRBV12-3 or TRBV12-4, the J gene TRBJ1-6; tentatively, D is TRBD1 (5 bases). Trimming took 3 bases from V and 9 from J, leaving 6 bases between them. CDR3 size: 12 residues. The CDR3 sequence is CASSFQGSPLHF. The CDR3 nucleotides are TGTGCCAGCAGTTTTCAGGGTTCACCCCTCCACTTT.

V gene TRBV20-1 combines with J gene TRBJ2-3; no reliable D call. Deletions cut 5 bases from V and 3 bases from J, with 15 bases between. The V gene's germline CDR1 is DFQATT and CDR2 SNEGSKA (reference sequence). There are 14 residues in the CDR3. CDR3 region: CSALDPSDTDTQYF. The CDR3 DNA sequence: TGCAGTGCTTTAGACCCATCAGATACAGATACGCAGTATTTT.

This chain links TRBV29-1 with TRBJ1-2, with a weak D call TRBD1 (6 bases). The germline V gene encodes CDR1 SQVTM and CDR2 ANQGSEA. Deletions cut 6 bases from V and 7 bases from J, with 12 bases between. The CDR3 loop spans 11 amino acids. This chain's CDR3 is CSVEQGGGYTF. DNA of the CDR3: TGCAGCGTGGAACAGGGAGGTGGCTACACCTTC. The full variable domain, completed using reference TRBV29-1 and TRBJ1-2, is SAVISQKPSRDICQRGTSLTIQCQVDSQVTMMFWYRQQPGQSLTLIATANQGSEATYESGFVIDKFPISRPNLTFSTLTVSNMSPEDSSIYLCSVEQGGGYTFGSGTRLTVV.